The TCR beta chain under discussion was sequenced for a study of T-cell reconstitution after alpha-beta-depleted transplantation in children (dated by TCRdb to between 2015 and 2016). With respect to the entire study: Using TCR repertoire profiling, the study followed T-cell immune reconstitution in a quantitative way in children after TCRalphabeta/CD19-depleted allogeneic hematopoietic cell transplantation.

The CDR3 starts with the cysteine, ends with the phenylalanine, and has 15 residues. The CDR3 DNA has 45 bases and is translated from base 1. The junction shows trimming of 7 bases on V and 2 bases on J, plus 18 bases between the germline ends. CDR1 and CDR2 are drawn from the germline V gene: SGDLS, YYNGEE. The treatment or condition label for this specimen denotes: allogeneic hematopoietic cell transplantation with graft depleted of TCRalphabeta T cells and CD19 B cells. The transplant recipients were children given TCRalphabeta/CD19-depleted allogeneic hematopoietic cell grafts. The method was PCR. Reads for this sample came from an Illumina HiSeq 2500. Molecular barcoding was employed in the preparation of TCR libraries, with unique molecular identifiers being used to normalize TCRbeta repertoire quantification. The public reads were run again by TCRdb, first through fastp at Q25 and then through MiXCR, and only productive beta chains were kept. A single entry per CDR3 protein holds the most common genes and DNA from its merged rows. The sample table lists more than 400,000 distinct CDR3 sequences, more than 9.5% of them with a count of one. The ten top clones hold approximately 15% of the sample.

To note about this clonotype: Its antigen is still unknown. No base quality values were provided; no much bigger clone lies one nucleotide off.

On the study overall, not on this receptor specifically: The high TCRbeta diversity at day 60 in some patients was ascribed to recipient T cells and intrathymic progenitors that had survived conditioning. Apparently early alphabetaT-cell count recovery about two months after transplant reportedly relied on only several hundred rapidly expanded clones derived from non-depleted graft cells. Over the following months the frequencies of hyperexpanded clones went down, and after one year T-cell counts and TCRbeta diversity were mostly credited to newly produced T cells.

The V gene is TRBV9 and the J gene is TRBJ2-5; D gene: possibly TRBD2, on 7 matching bases. The receptor comes from a female patient between 2 and 15 years old who had a stem cell transplant for aplastic anemia, so the T cells may come from the graft donor. The source was PBMCs, mostly from graft donor cells, collected 180 days after TCRalphabeta/CD19-depleted stem cell transplant. The bases are TGTGCCAGCTCCTCAGCCGGGGGGCAACAAGAGACCCAGTACTTC. The translation is CASSSAGGQQETQYF.